The count of the clone carrying this T cell receptor beta chain is one. V dropped 6 bases and J dropped 8 bases, with 16 bases sitting between them. The CDR3 runs 13 residues. CDR1 SGHTA and CDR2 FQGTGA come from the germline V gene. While infection was still active, Seattle patients were enrolled and then followed longitudinally. In the original workflow: Estimation of nucleated cell counts was performed using reference gene primer amplification. TCRdb's copy holds only in-frame clones and misses some; the assay was immunoSEQ multiplex PCR. That table gives V, J and clone size, and the DNA gave D and trimming. The sample contains roughly 400,000 clones, 80% to 90% of which appear only once. The sample comes from a study of blood T cell repertoires in COVID-19. Study-wide background: Specimens from acute and convalescent COVID-19 originated in the United States, Italy and Spain. In each case, the material was cDNA or gDNA derived from T cells, B-cell-depleted T cells, or PBMCs.

This sequence joins TRBV7-3 and TRBJ1-2, with D unclear. Material for sequencing was peripheral blood. The origin of this receptor is a woman aged 60 to 75 with COVID-19, enrolled during active disease. The CDR3 reads CASRHRESRGYTF. In DNA form, the CDR3 reads TGTGCCAGCAGGCACAGAGAATCGCGAGGCTACACCTTC.